These T cell receptor beta chains were read from a single sample in a study of blood T cells in healthy people across ages. In TCRdb, the 5' RACE reads were re-called with MiXCR into one record per CDR3 protein. The data contain fewer than 950,000 distinct CDR3 sequences, 40% to 65% of them singletons. The sequenced sample consisted of blood. These receptors came from a man at least 80 years old in good health. Both conserved end residues are part of each CDR3. D genes are given only for firm matches. Size is omitted from some rows. Given values are once, few, many or a class for expanded clones.

j_gene: TRBJ1-4
abundance: .
d_gene: .
v_gene: TRBV15
CDR3nt: TGTGCCGCCCGAGGGCAGGGTGACGAAAAACTGTTTTTT
CDR3aa: CAARGQGDEKLFF

j_gene: TRBJ2-3
abundance: .
d_gene: TRBD2
v_gene: TRBV2
CDR3nt: TGTGCCAGCAGCGAACCGGGACTAGCGGGGGGACCCACCCATACGCAGTATTTT
CDR3aa: CASSEPGLAGGPTHTQYF

j_gene: TRBJ2-1
abundance: few
d_gene: TRBD2
v_gene: TRBV10-3
CDR3nt: TGTGCCATCAGTGAGGGGACTAGCGTTATTGAGCAGTTCTTC
CDR3aa: CAISEGTSVIEQFF

j_gene: TRBJ2-7
abundance: many
d_gene: .
v_gene: TRBV27
CDR3nt: TGTGCCAGCAGTTTATCGGCAGGGGGGAGGTACGAGCAGTACTTC
CDR3aa: CASSLSAGGRYEQYF

j_gene: TRBJ2-1
abundance: .
d_gene: TRBD2
v_gene: TRBV6-1
CDR3nt: TGTGCCAGCAGTTCACCCGGGACTAGCGGATACAATGAGCAGTTCTTC
CDR3aa: CASSSPGTSGYNEQFF

j_gene: TRBJ2-5
abundance: .
d_gene: TRBD1
v_gene: TRBV4-1
CDR3nt: TGCGCCAGCAGCCAAGATCTAAGACAGGGTAGGACCCAGTACTTC
CDR3aa: CASSQDLRQGRTQYF

j_gene: TRBJ1-6
abundance: .
d_gene: .
v_gene: TRBV29-1
CDR3nt: TGCAGCGTTTCAGGGCCCAATTCACCCCTCCACTTT
CDR3aa: CSVSGPNSPLHF

j_gene: TRBJ2-3
abundance: .
d_gene: .
v_gene: TRBV29-1
CDR3nt: TGCAGCGTTAGGGGGATAGGGATAAGCACAGATACGCAGTATTTT
CDR3aa: CSVRGIGISTDTQYF

j_gene: TRBJ2-7
abundance: few
d_gene: .
v_gene: TRBV5-1
CDR3nt: TGCGCCAGCAGCTTCGAGGGAGAGCGATACTCCTACGAGCAGTACTTC
CDR3aa: CASSFEGERYSYEQYF

j_gene: TRBJ1-4
abundance: .
d_gene: TRBD1
v_gene: TRBV27
CDR3nt: TGTGCCGGCAGCTCAACTTCCGGGGCAGGGGGCCAGGAACGCGAAAAACTGTTTTTT
CDR3aa: CAGSSTSGAGGQEREKLFF

j_gene: TRBJ2-2
abundance: .
d_gene: .
v_gene: TRBV28
CDR3nt: TGTGCCAGCAGTTTTCTAGGGGGGAACACCGGGGAGCTGTTTTTT
CDR3aa: CASSFLGGNTGELFF

j_gene: TRBJ2-7
abundance: few
d_gene: .
v_gene: TRBV29-1
CDR3nt: TGCAGCGGCCGGGACATCCACTCCTACGAGCAGTACTTC
CDR3aa: CSGRDIHSYEQYF

j_gene: TRBJ2-1
abundance: once
d_gene: .
v_gene: TRBV7-9
CDR3nt: TGTGCCAGCAGCTTAGCGGTTAGCGGCTCCTACAATGAGCAGTTCTTC
CDR3aa: CASSLAVSGSYNEQFF

j_gene: TRBJ2-7
abundance: .
d_gene: .
v_gene: TRBV13
CDR3nt: TGTGCCAGCACCCGGGGGAGCGTTTTCGAGCAGTACTTC
CDR3aa: CASTRGSVFEQYF

j_gene: TRBJ2-7
abundance: few
d_gene: .
v_gene: TRBV7-6
CDR3nt: TGTGCCAGCAGCTTAGCGCCAGGGACGGACTACGAGCAGTACTTC
CDR3aa: CASSLAPGTDYEQYF

j_gene: TRBJ2-3
abundance: .
d_gene: .
v_gene: TRBV3-1
CDR3nt: TGTGCCAGCAGCCAAGGATGGGTCGACACAGATACGCAGTATTTT
CDR3aa: CASSQGWVDTDTQYF

j_gene: TRBJ2-7
abundance: few
d_gene: TRBD2
v_gene: TRBV5-1
CDR3nt: TGCGCCAGCAGCTTGGGGCTAGCGGGAGTAGCCGAGCAGTACTTC
CDR3aa: CASSLGLAGVAEQYF

j_gene: TRBJ2-7
abundance: few
d_gene: .
v_gene: TRBV20-1
CDR3nt: TGCAGTGCGATAATAGAATTGGGCGCGGGGAGCTCCTACGAGCAGTACTTC
CDR3aa: CSAIIELGAGSSYEQYF

j_gene: TRBJ2-7
abundance: .
d_gene: .
v_gene: TRBV7-3
CDR3nt: TGTGCCAGCAGCTTACCGGGAGCGACATACCTTTACGAGCAGTACTTC
CDR3aa: CASSLPGATYLYEQYF

j_gene: TRBJ1-5
abundance: .
d_gene: .
v_gene: TRBV9
CDR3nt: TGTGCCTGTTCCCCCACGGATCAGCCCCAGCATTTT
CDR3aa: CACSPTDQPQHF

j_gene: TRBJ1-2
abundance: few
d_gene: .
v_gene: TRBV9
CDR3nt: TGTGCCAGCAGTGTAGCTAACTATGGCTACACCTTC
CDR3aa: CASSVANYGYTF

j_gene: TRBJ2-5
abundance: .
d_gene: TRBD2
v_gene: TRBV6-1
CDR3nt: TGTGCCAGCAGATATACTAGCGGGGCCACTCAAGAGACCCAGTACTTC
CDR3aa: CASRYTSGATQETQYF

j_gene: TRBJ1-6
abundance: .
d_gene: TRBD1
v_gene: TRBV3-1
CDR3nt: TGTGCCAGCAGGTTGGGACAGCCCAATTCACCCCTCCACTTT
CDR3aa: CASRLGQPNSPLHF

j_gene: TRBJ2-2
abundance: .
d_gene: .
v_gene: TRBV2
CDR3nt: TGTACCAGCAGTGGAAGGGGTACCGGGGAGCTGTTTTTT
CDR3aa: CTSSGRGTGELFF

j_gene: TRBJ2-4
abundance: .
d_gene: .
v_gene: TRBV5-1
CDR3nt: TGCGCCAGCAGCCCCCTCCCTGGGGAGCTGAGGAAGTACTTC
CDR3aa: CASSPLPGELRKYF

j_gene: TRBJ1-4
abundance: .
d_gene: .
v_gene: TRBV10-3
CDR3nt: TGTGCCATCAGTGAAGGAAAGGCAACTAATGAAAAACTGTTTTTT
CDR3aa: CAISEGKATNEKLFF